This passage covers 19 T cell receptor beta chains from one sample sequenced in a study of beta chain features in type 1 diabetes. The sequenced template was cDNA made from the entire isolated RNA. The data were produced by immunoSEQ multiplex PCR, yet TCRdb's version contains in-frame clones alone and is incomplete. The repertoire has 130,000 to 150,000 clones, about 50% of them found once; the top ten carry 0.42%. The sequenced material came from Tregs from blood. The receptors stem from a man aged 18-30 years in good health.

V gene TRBV28 combines with J gene TRBJ1-5, with D maybe TRBD1 (5 bases). V was shortened by 7 bases and J by 2 bases, with 15 bases between the two germline ends. CDR1 and CDR2 (germline): MDHEN, SYDVKM. The CDR3 loop spans 15 amino acids. The DNA of the CDR3 is TGTGCCAGCAACCTCAGGGCCAGCCGCAATCAGCCCCAGCATTTT. It yields the protein CASNLRASRNQPQHF.

The gene calls are TRBV7-2 and TRBJ2-5; 9 bases match TRBD2. Trimming took 2 bases from V and 5 from J; bases not matched to a gene: 18. Germline CDR1 and CDR2: SGHTA and FQGNSA. The length of the CDR3 is 19 residues. CDR3 nucleotides: TGTGCCAGCAGCTTACGGTCTATATCTGGCGGGGGGGCCGTTGAGACCCAGTACTTC. This gives the protein CASSLRSISGGGAVETQYF.

The chain joins TRBV19 to TRBJ2-4; weak D call: TRBD1 (6 bases). In germline, CDR1 is LNHDA, CDR2 SQIVND (reference sequence). The germline V and J ends were trimmed by 7 bases and 5 bases, with 15 bases remaining between them. The CDR3 has 14 amino acids. CDR3 residues: CASKSWGLQNIQYF. The CDR3 bases are TGTGCCAGTAAATCGTGGGGGCTCCAAAACATTCAGTACTTC.

The V call is TRBV5-1, the J call TRBJ2-3, with no clear D. The CDR3 is made up of 12 amino acids. With 3 bases removed from V and 5 bases from J, the gap between germline ends came to 7 bases. Germline CDR1 SGHRS, CDR2 YFSETQ. CDR3 amino acids: CASSSFRDTQYF. CDR3 sequence (DNA): TGCGCCAGCAGCTCCTTCAGAGATACGCAGTATTTT.

The genes are TRBV5-6 and TRBJ1-1; 8 nucleotides match TRBD1. The CDR3 loop spans 17 amino acids. Trimming cost V 4 bases and J 0 bases; bases outside gene matches: 11. CDR1 and CDR2 from the germline V gene are SGHDT and YYEEEE. The CDR3 bases are TGTGCCAGCAGCCTTAGGACAGGGACGCTAATGAACACTGAAGCTTTCTTT. As protein: CASSLRTGTLMNTEAFF.

The chain uses TRBV28 and TRBJ1-1; TRBD1 aligns across 7 bases. The CDR3 runs 14 residues. Germline CDR1 and CDR2: MDHEN and SYDVKM. Trimming removed 7 bases from V and 3 bases from J; junction bases left unmatched: 8. For the CDR3, the DNA is TGTGCCAGCAACGGGGGCGGACAGGACACTGAAGCTTTCTTT. Translating gives CASNGGGQDTEAFF.

This clone has only a few counts. The genes are TRBV5-5 and TRBJ2-5; 10 positions match TRBD2. The length of the CDR3 is 15 residues. The germline CDR1 and CDR2 sequences are SGHKS and YYEKEE (reference sequence). The V gene end was trimmed by 7 bases and the J gene end by 5 bases; junction bases not matched to a gene: 11. The CDR3 DNA follows: TGTGCCAGCCGCCGAACCGGGACTAGCGTTGAGACCCAGTACTTC. Translation gives CASRRTGTSVETQYF.

This clone was counted a few times. This rearrangement joins TRBV4-2 to TRBJ1-5, with 7 bases fitting TRBD1. CDR3 length: 18 residues. Looked up from germline, CDR1 is LGHNA and CDR2 is YNFKEQ. The V segment lost 0 bases and the J segment 3 bases; nucleotides outside the gene matches: 11. In nucleotides, the CDR3 is TGTGCCAGCAGCCAAGACCCGACAGGGATGGTGGTCAATCAGCCCCAGCATTTT. Translated, it gives CASSQDPTGMVVNQPQHF.

This clone was counted between two and nine times. The rearrangement links TRBV6-6 to TRBJ1-5; D remains unclear. Germline assignment: CDR1 MNHNY and CDR2 SVGAGI (reference sequence). The V and J ends lost 4 bases and 5 bases respectively, with 9 bases between them. The CDR3 runs to 13 residues. The CDR3, as DNA: TGTGCCAGCAGTTGGGCGAAAGATCAGCCCCAGCATTTT. Translation: CASSWAKDQPQHF.

The genes are TRBV6-6 and TRBJ2-2, with no clear D. This CDR3 contains 14 residues. Trimming cost V 2 bases and J 7 bases, with 11 bases left between them. Germline V gives CDR1 MNHNY, CDR2 SVGAGI (reference sequence). CDR3 residues: CASSYVERIGELFF. The CDR3 bases are TGTGCCAGCAGTTACGTAGAGCGTATCGGGGAGCTGTTTTTT.

The CDR3 loop is CASSYRTGSDGGGYTF. The CDR3 DNA sequence: TGTGCCAGCAGCTACCGGACAGGGTCGGACGGCGGAGGCTACACCTTC. The chain combines TRBV5-8 with TRBJ1-2, with 8 nucleotides matching TRBD1. The CDR3 runs 16 residues. V lost 3 bases, J lost 8 bases, and 15 bases stayed unmatched. Germline-derived CDR1 and CDR2 are SGHTS and YDEGEE.

The chain couples TRBV19 to TRBJ2-6, with TRBD1 as a possible D gene (6 bases). The V end was cut by 3 bases, the J end by 3 bases, with 15 bases between. CDR1 and CDR2 (germline): LNHDA, SQIVND (reference sequence). This CDR3 has 17 amino acids. The CDR3 loop is CASSIRGRGLGANVLTF. The CDR3 DNA is TGTGCCAGTAGTATCCGTGGCAGGGGCCTTGGGGCCAACGTCCTGACTTTC.

The rearrangement links TRBV5-4 to TRBJ2-5; TRBD2 agrees at 14 bases. The J segment lost 11 bases and the V segment lost 4 bases, leaving 16 bases of the junction unmatched. This CDR3 is 17 amino acids long. CDR1 and CDR2 from the germline V gene are SGHNT and YYREEE (reference sequence). The CDR3 region has the DNA TGTGCCAGCAGCCCACATGGGACTAGCGGGGGAAGAAGAGAGCAGTACTTC. It specifies CASSPHGTSGGRREQYF.

This clone was observed a handful of times. The genes are TRBV29-1 and TRBJ2-6; D call uncertain. With 4 bases removed from V and 2 bases from J, the gap between germline ends came to 6 bases. The CDR3 contains 13 residues. Germline CDR1 SQVTM, CDR2 ANQGSEA. Here the CDR3 DNA reads TGCAGCGTTGCCCAGACTGGGGCCAACGTCCTGACTTTC. Translated, it gives CSVAQTGANVLTF.

This chain connects TRBV10-3 to TRBJ2-7; a weak D match, TRBD2 (5 bases). V was trimmed by 2 bases and J by 4 bases, leaving 12 bases between them. This CDR3 comprises 14 residues. Per the germline V gene, CDR1 is ENHRY and CDR2 is SYGVKD. The CDR3 loop reads CAISEREGSYEQYF. The CDR3 bases are TGTGCCATCAGTGAGAGAGAGGGATCGTACGAGCAGTACTTC.

Turning to this clone: Other DNA sequences in the sample encode the same CDR3. The V call is TRBV19, the J call TRBJ2-2; 10 nucleotides match TRBD2. The CDR3 runs 15 residues. V lost 6 bases and J lost 1; bases outside the gene matches: 2. The germline V gene encodes CDR1 LNHDA and CDR2 SQIVND (reference sequence). In DNA, the CDR3 is TGTGCCAGTAGGAGACTAGCGGGGAACACCGGGGAGCTGTTTTTT. Amino acid sequence: CASRRLAGNTGELFF.

This clone turned up a few times. The V and J genes are TRBV7-9 and TRBJ1-1; D remains unclear. The CDR3 is 12 residues long. Trimming removed 1 base from V and 5 bases from J, with 5 bases in between. The germline V gene encodes CDR1 SEHNR and CDR2 FQNEAQ (reference sequence). CDR3 loop: CASSLELTEAFF. CDR3 nucleotides: TGTGCCAGCAGCTTAGAACTTACTGAAGCTTTCTTT.

This clone was detected only a few times. The chain couples TRBV9 to TRBJ2-1, with 10 bases matching TRBD2. The V segment lost 0 bases and the J segment 6 bases; nucleotides outside the gene matches: 9. CDR1 and CDR2 (germline): SGDLS, YYNGEE. CDR3 length equals 17 residues. DNA of the CDR3: TGTGCCAGCAGCGTAGGGGCAGCACTAGCGGGACGCAATGAGCAGTTCTTC. Encoded protein: CASSVGAALAGRNEQFF.

Concerning this clone itself: This specimen includes other DNA sequences encoding the same CDR3. The CDR3 DNA sequence: TGTGCCAGCAGTTTAGGAAATGCGGGCCCCACGCGCCAGCAACCCTATGGCTACACCTTC. Its protein product is CASSLGNAGPTRQQPYGYTF. The chain uses TRBV28 and TRBJ1-2; unclear D gene. The CDR3 is 20 residues long. The V end was cut by 2 bases, the J end by 4 bases, with 29 bases between. Germline CDR1 reads MDHEN; CDR2 reads SYDVKM.